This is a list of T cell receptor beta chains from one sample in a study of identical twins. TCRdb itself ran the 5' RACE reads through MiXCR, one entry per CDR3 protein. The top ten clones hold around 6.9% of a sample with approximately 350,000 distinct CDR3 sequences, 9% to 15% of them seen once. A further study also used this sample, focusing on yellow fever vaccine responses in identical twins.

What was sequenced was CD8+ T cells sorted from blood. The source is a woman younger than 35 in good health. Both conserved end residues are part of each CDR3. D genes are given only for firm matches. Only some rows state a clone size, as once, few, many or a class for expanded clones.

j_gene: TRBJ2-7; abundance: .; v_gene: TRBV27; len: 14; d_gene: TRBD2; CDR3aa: CASGTRGPLYEQYF; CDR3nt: TGTGCCAGTGGGACTAGAGGCCCCCTCTACGAGCAGTACTTC
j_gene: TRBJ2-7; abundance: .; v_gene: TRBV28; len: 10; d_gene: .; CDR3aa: CASVGNEQYF; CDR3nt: TGTGCCAGCGTTGGGAACGAGCAGTACTTC
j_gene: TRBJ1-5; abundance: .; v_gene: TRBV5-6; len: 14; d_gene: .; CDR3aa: CASSLGFGSQPQHF; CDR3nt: TGTGCCAGCAGCTTGGGGTTCGGAAGTCAGCCCCAGCATTTT
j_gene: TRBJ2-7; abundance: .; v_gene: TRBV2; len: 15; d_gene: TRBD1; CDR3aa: CASIEQGAPPYEQYF; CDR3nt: TGTGCCAGCATCGAACAGGGGGCGCCTCCCTACGAGCAGTACTTC
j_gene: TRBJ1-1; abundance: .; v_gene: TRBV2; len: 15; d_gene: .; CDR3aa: CASSETGQGPTEAFF; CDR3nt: TGTGCCAGCAGTGAAACGGGGCAGGGTCCCACTGAAGCTTTCTTT
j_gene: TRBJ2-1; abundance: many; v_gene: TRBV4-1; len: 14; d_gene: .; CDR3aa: CASSHSDLPDEQFF; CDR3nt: TGCGCCAGCAGCCATTCTGACCTCCCGGATGAGCAGTTCTTC
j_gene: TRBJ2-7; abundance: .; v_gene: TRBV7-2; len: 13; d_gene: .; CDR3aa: CASSHTGPYEQYF; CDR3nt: TGTGCCAGCAGCCATACGGGGCCCTACGAGCAGTACTTC
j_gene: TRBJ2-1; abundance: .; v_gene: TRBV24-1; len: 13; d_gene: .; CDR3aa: CATMVGAHNEQFF; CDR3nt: TGTGCCACCATGGTCGGGGCCCACAATGAGCAGTTCTTC
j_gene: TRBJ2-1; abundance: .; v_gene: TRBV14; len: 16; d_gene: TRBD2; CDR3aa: CASSLLAGAPHNEQFF; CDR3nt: TGTGCCAGCAGCCTCCTAGCGGGAGCGCCACACAATGAGCAGTTCTTC
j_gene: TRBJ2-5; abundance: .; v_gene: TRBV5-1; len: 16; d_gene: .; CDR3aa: CASSLTGPTFGDAQYF; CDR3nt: TGCGCCAGCAGCTTGACTGGACCGACCTTCGGGGACGCCCAGTACTTC
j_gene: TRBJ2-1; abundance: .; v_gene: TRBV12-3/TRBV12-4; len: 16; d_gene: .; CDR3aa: CASSLSPPGFYNEQFF; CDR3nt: TGTGCCAGCAGCCTTAGCCCGCCAGGGTTCTACAATGAGCAGTTCTTC
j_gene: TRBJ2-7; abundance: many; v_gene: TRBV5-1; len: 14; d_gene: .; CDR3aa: CASSLDPGTYEQYF; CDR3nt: TGCGCCAGCAGCTTGGATCCAGGTACCTACGAGCAGTACTTC
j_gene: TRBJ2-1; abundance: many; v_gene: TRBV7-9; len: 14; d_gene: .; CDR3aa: CASSLESSYNEQFF; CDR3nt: TGTGCCAGCAGCTTGGAGAGCTCCTACAATGAGCAGTTCTTC
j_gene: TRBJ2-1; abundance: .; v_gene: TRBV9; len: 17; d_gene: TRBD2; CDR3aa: CASSARLAGGKYNEQFF; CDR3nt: TGTGCCAGCAGCGCAAGACTAGCGGGGGGCAAATACAATGAGCAGTTCTTC
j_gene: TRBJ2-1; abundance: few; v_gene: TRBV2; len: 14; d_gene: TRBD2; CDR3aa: CASSESSGNTEEFF; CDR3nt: TGTGCCAGCAGTGAGTCTAGCGGGAACACCGAAGAGTTCTTC
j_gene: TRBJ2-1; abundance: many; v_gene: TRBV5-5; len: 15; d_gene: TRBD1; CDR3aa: CASSFGTENYNEQFF; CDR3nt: TGTGCCAGCAGCTTTGGGACAGAAAACTACAATGAGCAGTTCTTC
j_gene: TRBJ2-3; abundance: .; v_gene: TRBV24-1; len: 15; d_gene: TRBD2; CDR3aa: CATSEGTSDTDTQYF; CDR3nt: TGTGCCACCAGTGAGGGGACTAGCGACACAGATACGCAGTATTTT
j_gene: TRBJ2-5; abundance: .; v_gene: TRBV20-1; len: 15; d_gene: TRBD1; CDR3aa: CSAKRKNRGPKTQYF; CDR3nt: TGCAGTGCCAAACGGAAAAACAGGGGGCCTAAGACCCAGTACTTC
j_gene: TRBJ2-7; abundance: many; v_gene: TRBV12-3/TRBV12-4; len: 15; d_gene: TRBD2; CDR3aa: CASSPGTRVVREQYF; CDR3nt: TGTGCCAGCAGTCCCGGGACTAGAGTGGTCCGCGAGCAGTACTTC
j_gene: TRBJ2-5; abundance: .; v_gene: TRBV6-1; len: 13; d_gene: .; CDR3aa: CASPGPRQETQYF; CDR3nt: TGTGCCAGCCCCGGGCCCCGACAAGAGACCCAGTACTTC